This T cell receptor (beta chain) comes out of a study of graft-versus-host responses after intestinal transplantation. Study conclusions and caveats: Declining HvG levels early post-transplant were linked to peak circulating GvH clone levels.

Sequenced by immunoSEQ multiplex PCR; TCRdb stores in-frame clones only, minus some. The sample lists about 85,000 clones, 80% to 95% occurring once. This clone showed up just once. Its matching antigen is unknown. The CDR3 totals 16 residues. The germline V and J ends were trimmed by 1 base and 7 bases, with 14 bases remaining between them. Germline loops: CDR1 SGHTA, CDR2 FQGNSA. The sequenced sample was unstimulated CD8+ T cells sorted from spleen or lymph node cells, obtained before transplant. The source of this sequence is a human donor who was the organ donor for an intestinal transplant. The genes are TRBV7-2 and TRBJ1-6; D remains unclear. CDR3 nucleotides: TGTGCCAGCAGCTTAGGACTTAGGGTAGGCAATTCACCCCTCCACTTT. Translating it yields CASSLGLRVGNSPLHF.